The entry below describes one TCR beta chain. Its antigen is undetermined. V lost 3 bases and J lost 5; bases outside the gene matches: 8. Germline V gene sequence: CDR1 SEHNR, CDR2 FQNEAQ (reference sequence). The length of the CDR3 is 16 residues. The data derive from a study of cytomegalovirus exposure and HLA in healthy donors. Study conclusions and caveats: CMV antigen specificity was confirmed in vitro for a few CMV-associated chains.

The PCR ran on 60 Vbeta and 13 Jbeta primers. TCRdb keeps only in-frame clones here, not all; method: immunoSEQ multiplex PCR. The sample consists of about 200,000 clones, around 80% of them appearing once. The TCR sequence derives from a man aged 35-49 years in good health and CMV-seronegative. Sequencing used PBMCs. The V call is TRBV7-9, the J call TRBJ2-5; TRBD1 agrees at 11 bases. The CDR3 coding sequence is TGTGCCAGCAGCTTGGCGGACAGGGGGCCGAGTGAGACCCAGTACTTC. This encodes CASSLADRGPSETQYF. Together with reference TRBV7-9 and TRBJ2-5, the CDR3 gives the full variable domain: DTGVSQNPRHKITKRGQNVTFRCDPISEHNRLYWYRQTLGQGPEFLTYFQNEAQLEKSRLLSDRFSAERPKGSFSTLEIQRTEQGDSAMYLCASSLADRGPSETQYFGPGTRLLVL.